The 23 T cell receptor beta chains reported below all come from one sample, sequenced in a study of blood T cells in healthy people across ages. A second roughly 6 to 12 cycle PCR used barcoded and J-beta primers. One entry per CDR3 protein, called by TCRdb with MiXCR from the 5' RACE reads. The data hold fewer than 750,000 distinct CDR3 sequences, with around 50% observed a single time. Sequencing input: blood. All receptors come from a man older than 75 in good health.

The table lists this clonotype with a few counts. This chain's CDR3 is CASSPSQGTNIQYF. Written as DNA, the CDR3 is TGCGCCAGCAGCCCTTCACAGGGGACAAACATTCAGTACTTC. The V gene is TRBV4-3, the J gene TRBJ2-4; TRBD1 matches 7 bases. CDR3 size: 14 residues. Germline assignment: CDR1 LGHNA and CDR2 YSLEER. Germline trimming cut 4 bases from V and 6 bases from J; bases unmatched to any gene: 6.

The CDR3 sequence: CASSSSTGGSGGYTF. The CDR3 DNA follows: TGTGCCAGCAGTTCATCGACAGGGGGCTCTGGTGGCTACACCTTC. V usage is TRBV27 and J usage is TRBJ1-2; 10 nucleotides agree with TRBD1. CDR3 length: 15 residues. Germline V CDR1 and CDR2: MNHEY, SMNVEV (reference sequence). V lost 4 bases to trimming and J lost 7 bases; unmatched junction nucleotides: 9.

This chain links TRBV20-1 with TRBJ1-2; D is possibly TRBD1 (5 bases). V gave up 5 bases and J gave up 8 bases, with 18 bases separating them. CDR1 is DFQATT and CDR2 is SNEGSKA in the germline V gene (reference sequence). The CDR3 sequence is 13 residues long. Here the CDR3 reads CSAPPGPSRGYTF. The CDR3, as DNA: TGCAGTGCTCCCCCGGGACCTTCGCGGGGCTACACCTTC.

The chain is built from TRBV9 and TRBJ2-1, with a tentative D call TRBD1 (6 bases). This CDR3 is 13 amino acids long. Germline V gene lookup returns CDR1 SGDLS and CDR2 YYNGEE. The germline V and J ends were trimmed by 1 base and 9 bases, with 11 bases remaining between them. This CDR3 is CASSVTGLGEQFF. Written as DNA, the CDR3 is TGTGCCAGCAGCGTAACAGGGTTGGGTGAGCAGTTCTTC. Together with reference TRBV9 and TRBJ2-1, the CDR3 gives the full variable domain: DSGVTQTPKHLITATGQRVTLRCSPRSGDLSVYWYQQSLDQGLQFLIQYYNGEERAKGNILERFSAQQFPDLHSELNLSSLELGDSALYFCASSVTGLGEQFFGPGTRLTVL.

The chain couples TRBV5-5 to TRBJ2-3, with 7 bases that match TRBD1. CDR3 length: 16 residues. V shed 5 bases, J shed 5 bases, and the junction held 14 bases outside the gene matches. Germline CDR1 is SGHKS and CDR2 is YYEKEE (reference sequence). This CDR3 is CASSPQGHGGGDTQYF. In DNA form, the CDR3 reads TGTGCCAGCAGTCCACAGGGGCACGGTGGAGGAGATACGCAGTATTTT.

This sequence joins TRBV29-1 and TRBJ1-1, with a possible D match to TRBD1 (5 bases). Germline lookup yields CDR1 SQVTM and CDR2 ANQGSEA. The CDR3 has 15 residues. The germline V and J ends were trimmed by 1 base and 1 base, with 13 bases remaining between them. The CDR3 reads CSVEVRGISNTEAFF. For the CDR3, the DNA is TGCAGCGTTGAAGTTCGGGGGATATCGAACACTGAAGCTTTCTTT.

This clonotype was seen a few times. This chain joins TRBV10-3 and TRBJ2-3, with D perhaps TRBD1 (6 bases). The V end was cut by 0 bases, the J end by 8 bases, with 18 bases between. The CDR3 is 16 amino acids. Germline loops: CDR1 ENHRY, CDR2 SYGVKD. The CDR3 DNA is TGTGCCATCAGTGAGTCGTTTACCGGGACAAAAGGTACGCAGTATTTT. Amino acids: CAISESFTGTKGTQYF.

The chain recombines TRBV7-2 with TRBJ2-1; 9 nucleotides align to TRBD2. The CDR3 is 15 amino acids. Germline CDR1 reads SGHTA; CDR2 reads FQGNSA. Trimming cost V 2 bases and J 7 bases; bases outside gene matches: 6. CDR3 sequence (DNA): TGTGCCAGCAGCTTATTGTCTAGCGGGAAAAATGAGCAGTTCTTC. Translation: CASSLLSSGKNEQFF.

This sequence joins TRBV7-2 and TRBJ2-2; unclear D gene. The CDR3 loop spans 15 amino acids. Looked up from germline, CDR1 is SGHTA and CDR2 is FQGNSA. V was pared by 5 bases and J by 0 bases, with 10 bases between. CDR3 coding DNA: TGTGCCAGCAGCCCGGACCCGGCGAACACCGGGGAGCTGTTTTTT. It translates to CASSPDPANTGELFF.

This clonotype was picked up a small number of times. The chain uses TRBV20-1 and TRBJ1-1; possible D gene TRBD1, 6 bases. The CDR3 runs 14 residues. Trimming left V 4 bases short and J 1 base short, with 13 bases between. Germline loops: CDR1 DFQATT, CDR2 SNEGSKA (reference sequence). The CDR3 DNA is TGCAGTGCTAATCAGGGGATTTGGAACACTGAAGCTTTCTTT. Its protein is CSANQGIWNTEAFF.

The chain recombines TRBV18 with TRBJ2-7; 7 bases are a match to TRBD2. Germline-derived CDR1 and CDR2 are KGHSH and LQKENI. The CDR3 spans 16 residues. V lost 4 bases to trimming and J lost 0 bases; unmatched junction nucleotides: 9. The CDR3 sequence is CASSRGGDASSYEQYF. CDR3 nucleotide sequence: TGTGCCAGCTCACGGGGAGGGGACGCGAGCTCCTACGAGCAGTACTTC. The full variable domain, its missing parts supplied by reference TRBV18 and TRBJ2-7, is NAGVMQNPRHLVRRRGQEARLRCSPMKGHSHVYWYRQLPEEGLKFMVYLQKENIIDESGMPKERFSAEFPKEGPSILRIQQVVRGDSAAYFCASSRGGDASSYEQYFGPGTRLTVT.

This clonotype appeared a few times. The chain is built from TRBV7-3 and TRBJ2-7; TRBD2 matches at 8 bases. Trimming removed 5 bases from V and 3 bases from J; junction bases left unmatched: 9. Germline loops: CDR1 SGHTA, CDR2 FQGTGA. The CDR3 loop spans 15 amino acids. The CDR3 region has the DNA TGTGCCAGCAGCCTATCGAGCGGGGGCCTCTACGAGCAGTACTTC. Translation gives CASSLSSGGLYEQYF.

The chain recombines TRBV21-1 with TRBJ2-4; the D call TRBD1 from the table was never checked on the DNA. TRBV21-1 is flagged as a pseudogene. This CDR3 is 14 amino acids long. The CDR3 bases are TGTGCCAGCAGCGGGCGGGGGATCAAAAACATTCAGTACTTC. Its translation: CASSGRGIKNIQYF.

This clonotype was counted a few times. The V and J genes are TRBV20-1 and TRBJ2-5; D is uncertain. The germline gives CDR1 DFQATT, CDR2 SNEGSKA (reference sequence). The V and J ends lost 0 bases and 4 bases respectively, with 9 bases between them. The CDR3 length is 13 residues. Written as DNA, the CDR3 is TGCAGTGCTAGAGATTTCCCCTTAGAGACCCAGTACTTC. It specifies CSARDFPLETQYF.

This clonotype appeared a few times. The chain recombines TRBV20-1 with TRBJ1-1; D is ambiguous. The CDR3 is made up of 14 amino acids. CDR1 and CDR2 (germline): DFQATT, SNEGSKA (reference sequence). Trimming took 1 base from V and 4 from J, leaving 13 bases between them. CDR3 in amino acids: CSARGARGVTEAFF. CDR3 sequence (DNA): TGCAGTGCTAGAGGGGCCAGAGGAGTCACTGAAGCTTTCTTT.

This chain joins TRBV29-1 and TRBJ2-4; either TRBD1 or TRBD2 may fit D (5 bases each). V was clipped by 6 bases and J by 1 base, with 13 bases between them. Germline lookup yields CDR1 SQVTM and CDR2 ANQGSEA. The CDR3 has 14 amino acids. CDR3 in DNA: TGCAGCGTGGGGGTGCCCACCGCCAAAAACATTCAGTACTTC. Translating it yields CSVGVPTAKNIQYF.

The rearrangement joins TRBV9 to TRBJ1-5; D uncertain. The CDR3 has 14 amino acids. Per germline, CDR1 SGDLS and CDR2 YYNGEE. V was cut by 0 bases and J by 5 bases, with 9 bases left in between. CDR3 region: CASSVEPLHQPQHF. DNA for the CDR3: TGTGCCAGCAGCGTAGAACCGCTCCATCAGCCCCAGCATTTT.

The chain couples TRBV10-3 to TRBJ2-7; D may correspond to TRBD1 or TRBD2 (5 bases each). V shed 10 bases and J shed 5 bases, with 15 bases lying between them. From germline, CDR1 is ENHRY and CDR2 SYGVKD. CDR3 length: 12 residues. CDR3 loop: CATTGGENEQYF. DNA of the CDR3: TGTGCCACAACAGGTGGGGAGAACGAGCAGTACTTC.

A few counts support this clonotype. The chain joins TRBV12-3 or TRBV12-4 to TRBJ1-2; no definite D call. The CDR3 runs 12 residues. The V gene lost 3 bases and the J gene lost 5 bases, with 7 bases spanning the gap. The CDR3 here is CASSFTPYGYTF. For the CDR3, the DNA is TGTGCCAGCAGTTTTACGCCATATGGCTACACCTTC.

V is TRBV20-1 and J is TRBJ2-1; 9 nucleotides agree with TRBD2. V dropped 7 bases and J dropped 9; count of bases not matched to a gene: 13. Germline V gene sequence: CDR1 DFQATT, CDR2 SNEGSKA (reference sequence). This CDR3 comprises 14 residues. Here the CDR3 DNA reads TGCAGTGTCGTCTCGCGGGGGGGCCCCAGTGAGCAGTTCTTC. This codes for CSVVSRGGPSEQFF.

The chain joins TRBV20-1 to TRBJ2-7; weak D call: TRBD1 (6 bases). The CDR3 has 13 residues. CDR1 and CDR2 from the germline V gene are DFQATT and SNEGSKA (reference sequence). V was clipped by 6 bases and J by 6 bases, with 18 bases between them. CDR3 residues: CSARGPRGFEQYF. The CDR3 DNA reads TGCAGTGCACGCGGGCCCAGGGGATTCGAGCAGTACTTC.

This chain joins TRBV20-1 and TRBJ2-6; TRBD1 might be the D (5 bases). CDR3 size: 13 residues. The V end lost 6 bases, the J end lost 3 bases, and 9 bases lay between the germline ends. Germline CDR1 reads DFQATT; CDR2 reads SNEGSKA (reference sequence). CDR3: CSAMTVGANVLTF. The CDR3 DNA reads TGCAGTGCCATGACAGTTGGGGCCAACGTCCTGACTTTC.

This clonotype showed up just a few times. V is TRBV20-1 and J is TRBJ2-1, with 10 bases lining up with TRBD2. The CDR3 runs to 17 residues. The J segment lost 7 bases and the V segment lost 2 bases, leaving 14 bases of the junction unmatched. The germline V gene encodes CDR1 DFQATT and CDR2 SNEGSKA (reference sequence). CDR3 DNA sequence: TGCAGTGCTAGACGTCCGGACCCTAGCGGGAGTATAAATGAGCAGTTCTTC. It translates to CSARRPDPSGSINEQFF.